A selection of T cell receptor beta chains follows, all from one sample in a study of cytomegalovirus exposure and HLA in healthy donors. Profiling relied on immunoSEQ multiplex PCR, and the TCRdb table lists in-frame clones only, not all of them. Of roughly 180,000 clones listed, 79% are singletons. The material sequenced was PBMCs. Every receptor here comes from a girl under 18 in good health and CMV-seropositive. Each CDR3 is given with its conserved first and last residue. A D gene is named only where the DNA matches it firmly. Size is stated for part of the rows, as once, few or many counts, or as a class when the clone is expanded.

>TRBV18|-|-|TRBJ2-2
TGTGCCAGCTCACCGGTCGGGGGGAACACCGGGGAGCTGTTTTTT
CASSPVGGNTGELFF
>TRBV25-1|-|-|TRBJ2-3
TGTGCCAGCAGCCGCGTCGAAGACAGTTCAGATACGCAGTATTTT
CASSRVEDSSDTQYF
>TRBV4-2|TRBD2|-|TRBJ2-7
TGTGCCAGCAGCCAAGAACTAGCGGGGTCCTACGAGCAGTACTTC
CASSQELAGSYEQYF
>TRBV7-2|TRBD2|-|TRBJ2-5
TGTGCCAGCAGACTAGCGGGCCAAGAGACCCAGTACTTC
CASRLAGQETQYF
>TRBV18|TRBD2|-|TRBJ2-1
TGTGCCAGCTCACCACCGACTAGCGGGGTAGTTGAGCAGTTCTTC
CASSPPTSGVVEQFF
>TRBV27|-|-|TRBJ2-5
TGTGCCAGCAGTCCCAGACAGGTCGGGCAAGAGACCCAGTACTTC
CASSPRQVGQETQYF
>TRBV18|-|-|TRBJ1-5
TGTGCCAGCTCACCACGGAGAAGGCAGCCCCAGCATTTT
CASSPRRRQPQHF
>TRBV23-1|-|-|TRBJ1-1
TGCGCCAGCAGTCCATCATATCCCCGGACATTCATCCCTGAAGCTTTCTTT
CASSPSYPRTFIPEAFF
>TRBV6-5|-|-|TRBJ2-3
TGTGCCAGCAGCCTAACTAGCACCACAGATACGCAGTATTTT
CASSLTSTTDTQYF
>TRBV5-1|TRBD1|-|TRBJ1-6
TGCGCCAGCAGCTTACAGGGGGATAATTCACCCCTCCACTTT
CASSLQGDNSPLHF
>TRBV6-5|-|-|TRBJ1-1
TGTGCCAGCTACAGGGAAAACACTGAAGCTTTCTTT
CASYRENTEAFF
>TRBV6-1|TRBD1|-|TRBJ2-7
TGTGCCAGCAGAGAGACAGGGGCAAAGGACTACGAGCAGTACTTC
CASRETGAKDYEQYF
>TRBV5-6|TRBD1|-|TRBJ2-1
TGTGCCAGCAGCTCGACGGGGACAGGGCACCCCGAGCAGTTCTTC
CASSSTGTGHPEQFF
>TRBV12-5|-|once|TRBJ2-7
TGTGCTAGTGGTGGGGACAAATACTACGAGCAGTACTTC
CASGGDKYYEQYF
>TRBV6-1|TRBD1|-|TRBJ1-3
TGTGCCAGCAGGCCCAGGGGGTCCGGAAACACCATATATTTT
CASRPRGSGNTIYF
>TRBV6-5|-|-|TRBJ2-7
TGTGCCAGCAGTTACGCGGTCGACTACGAGCAGTACTTC
CASSYAVDYEQYF
>TRBV13|TRBD1|-|TRBJ1-2
TGTGCCAGCAGCCCCACAGGGGTAGGCTACACCTTC
CASSPTGVGYTF
>TRBV9|-|-|TRBJ1-6
TGTGCCAGCAGCGTAGGTCCTCAGGTCCTCGATTCACCCCTCCACTTT
CASSVGPQVLDSPLHF
>TRBV19|TRBD1|-|TRBJ1-2
TGTGCCAGTAGTGTACCCCAGGGGGGACGGTACTATGGCTACACCTTC
CASSVPQGGRYYGYTF
>TRBV5-4|-|-|TRBJ2-7
TGTGCCAGCAGCACTCGACAGGCCCCCTCCTCCTACGAGCAGTACTTC
CASSTRQAPSSYEQYF
>TRBV11-2|-|-|TRBJ2-7
TGTGCCAGCAGCCCCCTGGGGCAGGGTAGGATCCACGAGCAGTACTTC
CASSPLGQGRIHEQYF
>TRBV9|TRBD2|-|TRBJ2-3
TGTGCCAGCAGCGTAGCGAGCGGGGGTAACGCAGATACGCAGTATTTT
CASSVASGGNADTQYF
>TRBV10-3|TRBD1|-|TRBJ1-4
TGTGCCAGCAAGTGGACAGGATCAACTAATGAAAAACTGTTTTTT
CASKWTGSTNEKLFF
>TRBV11-3|-|-|TRBJ2-3
TGTGCCAGCAGTGTAAGCGAGGCAGATACGCAGTATTTT
CASSVSEADTQYF
>TRBV19|TRBD1|-|TRBJ1-1
TGTGCCAGTAGTATTACAGGGGGCACTGAAGCTTTCTTT
CASSITGGTEAFF
>TRBV7-8|-|-|TRBJ1-3
TGTGCCAGCAGCTTAGAAGCGGGCGGGAAAAACACCATATATTTT
CASSLEAGGKNTIYF
>TRBV27|-|-|TRBJ2-7
TGTGCCAGCAGACCGTGGACAGACTTCTACGAGCAGTACTTC
CASRPWTDFYEQYF
>TRBV5-4|TRBD2|few|TRBJ2-3
TGTGCCAGCAGCTTCCTAAGCGGGGGGGTTTCTAGCACAGATACGCAGTATTTT
CASSFLSGGVSSTDTQYF
>TRBV9|-|once|TRBJ1-3
TGTGCCAGCAGCGAGGGGGAAGGGAGAGTTGGAAACACCATATATTTT
CASSEGEGRVGNTIYF
>TRBV27|TRBD1|-|TRBJ1-2
TGTGCCAGCAGCTCCCTGACAGGGATGACTAACTATGGCTACACCTTC
CASSSLTGMTNYGYTF
>TRBV5-1|TRBD1|-|TRBJ1-5
TGCGCCAGCAGCCCGGGACAGGGAGGTCAGCCCCAGCATTTT
CASSPGQGGQPQHF
>TRBV9|-|-|TRBJ2-7
TGTGCCAGCAGCGGTTTCAGGGATCTCCACACCCACGAGCAGTACTTC
CASSGFRDLHTHEQYF
>TRBV19|TRBD1|-|TRBJ2-1
TGTGCCAGTAGTATCCAGGGGGCGAAGGATGAGCAGTTCTTC
CASSIQGAKDEQFF
>TRBV4-1|-|-|TRBJ1-4
TGCGCCAGCAGCAGACGAACATCTGAGGTGGAAAAACTGTTTTTT
CASSRRTSEVEKLFF